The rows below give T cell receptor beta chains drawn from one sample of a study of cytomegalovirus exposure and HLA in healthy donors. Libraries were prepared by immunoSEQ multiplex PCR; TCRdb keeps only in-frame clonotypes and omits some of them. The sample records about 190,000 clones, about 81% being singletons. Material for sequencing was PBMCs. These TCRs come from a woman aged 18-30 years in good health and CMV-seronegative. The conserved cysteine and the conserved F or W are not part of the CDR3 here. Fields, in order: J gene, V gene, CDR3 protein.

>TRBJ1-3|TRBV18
ASSPFPAGEFSGNTIY
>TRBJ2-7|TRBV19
ARLTGGRHEQY
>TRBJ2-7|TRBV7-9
ASSFESTEQY
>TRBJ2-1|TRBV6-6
ASTFWAGNEQF
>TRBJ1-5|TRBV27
ASSPYRGDNQPQH
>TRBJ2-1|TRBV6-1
ASLQRHGEQF
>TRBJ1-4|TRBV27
ASSLEGGTNEKLF
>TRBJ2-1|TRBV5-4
ASSSNTGFSGSEQF
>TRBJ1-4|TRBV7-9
ASSSAGGSNEKLF
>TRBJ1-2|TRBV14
ASSQAANYGYT
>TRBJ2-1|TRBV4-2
ASSQDETSGRGNEQF
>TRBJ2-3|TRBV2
ASAGLAGFTDTQY
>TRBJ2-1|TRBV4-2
ASSPGHHEQF
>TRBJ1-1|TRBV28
ASSTSGGKNTEAF
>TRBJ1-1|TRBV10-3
AISELRADMNTEAF
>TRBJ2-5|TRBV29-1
SITQLALETQY
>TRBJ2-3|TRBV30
AWSAQGLSTDTQY
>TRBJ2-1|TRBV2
ASKRQGTDNEQF
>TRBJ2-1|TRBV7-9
ASTAGLFNEQF
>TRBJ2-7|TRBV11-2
ASSLDQGAVEQY
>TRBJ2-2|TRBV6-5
ASTYRRPNTGELF
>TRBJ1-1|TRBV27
ASSPPDLYLGTEAF
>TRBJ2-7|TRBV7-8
ASSFPGTGPNYEQY
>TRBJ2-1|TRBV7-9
ASSFRTRSSYNEQF
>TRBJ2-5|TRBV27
ASPSRVVETQY
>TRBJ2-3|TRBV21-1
ASSAWDRGTDTQY
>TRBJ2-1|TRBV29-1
SVARGSSYNEQF
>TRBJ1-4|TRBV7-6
ASSPRQAVINEKLF
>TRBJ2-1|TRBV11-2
ASSLGRNNEQF
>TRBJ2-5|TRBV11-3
ASSSRQDQETQY
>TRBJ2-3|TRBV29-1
SVDQNTDTQY
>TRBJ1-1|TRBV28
ASSPEYTEAF
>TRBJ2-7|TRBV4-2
ASSLYWTGGDEQY
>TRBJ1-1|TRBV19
ASSIGDIETEAF
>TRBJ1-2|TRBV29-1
SVEGQTNYGYT
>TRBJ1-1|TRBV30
AWTPLRENTEAF
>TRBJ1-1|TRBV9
ASSGQTGSMAF
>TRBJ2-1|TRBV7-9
ASSRGNTGTYNEQF
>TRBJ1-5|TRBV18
ASSPRQNSNQPQH